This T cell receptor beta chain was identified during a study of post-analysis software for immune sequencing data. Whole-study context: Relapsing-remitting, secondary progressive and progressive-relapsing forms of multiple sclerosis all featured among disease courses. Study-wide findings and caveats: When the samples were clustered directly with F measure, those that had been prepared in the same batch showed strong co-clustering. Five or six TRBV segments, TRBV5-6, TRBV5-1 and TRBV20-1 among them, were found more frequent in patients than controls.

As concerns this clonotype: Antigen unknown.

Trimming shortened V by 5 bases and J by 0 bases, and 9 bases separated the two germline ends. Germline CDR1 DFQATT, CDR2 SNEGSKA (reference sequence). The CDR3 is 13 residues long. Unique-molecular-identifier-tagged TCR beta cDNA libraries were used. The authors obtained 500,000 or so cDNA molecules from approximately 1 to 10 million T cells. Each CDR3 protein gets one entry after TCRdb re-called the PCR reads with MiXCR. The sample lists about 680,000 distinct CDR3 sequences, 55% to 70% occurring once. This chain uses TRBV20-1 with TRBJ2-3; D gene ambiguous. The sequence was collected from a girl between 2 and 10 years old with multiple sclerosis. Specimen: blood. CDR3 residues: CSASMISTDTQYF. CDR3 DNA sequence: TGCAGTGCTTCGATGATTAGCACAGATACGCAGTATTTT.